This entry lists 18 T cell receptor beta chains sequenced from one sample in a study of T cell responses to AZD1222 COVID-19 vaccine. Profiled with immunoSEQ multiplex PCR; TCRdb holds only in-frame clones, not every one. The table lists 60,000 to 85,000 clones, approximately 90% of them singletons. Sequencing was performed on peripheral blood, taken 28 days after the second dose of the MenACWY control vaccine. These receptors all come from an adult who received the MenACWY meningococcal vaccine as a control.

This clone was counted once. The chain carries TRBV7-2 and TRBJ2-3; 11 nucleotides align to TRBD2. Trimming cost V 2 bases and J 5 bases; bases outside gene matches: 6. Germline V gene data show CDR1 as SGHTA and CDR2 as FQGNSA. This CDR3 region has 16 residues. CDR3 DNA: TGTGCCAGCAGCTTAATAGCGGGAGGGGTTGGAGATACGCAGTATTTT. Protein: CASSLIAGGVGDTQYF.

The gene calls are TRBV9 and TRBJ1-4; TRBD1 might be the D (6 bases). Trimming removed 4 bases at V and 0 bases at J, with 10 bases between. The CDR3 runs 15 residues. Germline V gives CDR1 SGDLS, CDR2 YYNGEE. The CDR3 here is CASSPGQTTNEKLFF. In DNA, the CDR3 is TGTGCCAGCAGCCCCGGACAGACAACTAATGAAAAACTGTTTTTT.

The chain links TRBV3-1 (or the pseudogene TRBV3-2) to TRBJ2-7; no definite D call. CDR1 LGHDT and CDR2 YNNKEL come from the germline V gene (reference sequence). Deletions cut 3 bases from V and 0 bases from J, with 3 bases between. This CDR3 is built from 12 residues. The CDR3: CASSHDSYEQYF. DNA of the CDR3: TGTGCCAGCAGCCATGACTCCTACGAGCAGTACTTC.

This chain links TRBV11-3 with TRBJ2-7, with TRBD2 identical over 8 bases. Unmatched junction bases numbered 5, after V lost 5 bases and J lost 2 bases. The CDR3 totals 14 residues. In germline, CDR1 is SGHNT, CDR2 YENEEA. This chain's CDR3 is CASSRSGETYEQYF. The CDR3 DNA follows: TGTGCCAGCAGCCGTAGCGGGGAGACCTACGAGCAGTACTTC.

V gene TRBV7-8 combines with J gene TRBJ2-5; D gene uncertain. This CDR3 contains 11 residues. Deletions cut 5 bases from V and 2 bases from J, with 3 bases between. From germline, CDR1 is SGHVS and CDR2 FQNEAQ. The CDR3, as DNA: TGTGCCAGCAGCGCACAAGAGACCCAGTACTTC. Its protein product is CASSAQETQYF.

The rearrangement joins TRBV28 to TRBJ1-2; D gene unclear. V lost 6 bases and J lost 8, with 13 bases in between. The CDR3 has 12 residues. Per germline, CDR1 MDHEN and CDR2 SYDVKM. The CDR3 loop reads CASRRTNGGYTF. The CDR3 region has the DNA TGTGCCAGCAGAAGGACCAACGGCGGCTACACCTTC.

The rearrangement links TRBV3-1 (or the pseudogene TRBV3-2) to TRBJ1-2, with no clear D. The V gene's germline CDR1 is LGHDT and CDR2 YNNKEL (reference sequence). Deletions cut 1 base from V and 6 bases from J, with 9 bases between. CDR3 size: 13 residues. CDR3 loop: CASSQAGINGYTF. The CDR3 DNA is TGTGCCAGCAGCCAAGCCGGGATCAATGGCTACACCTTC.

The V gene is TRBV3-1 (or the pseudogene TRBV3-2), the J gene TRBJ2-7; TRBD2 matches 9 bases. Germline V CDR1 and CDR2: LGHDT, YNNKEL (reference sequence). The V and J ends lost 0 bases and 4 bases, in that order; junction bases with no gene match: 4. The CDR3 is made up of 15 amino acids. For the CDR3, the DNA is TGTGCCAGCAGCCAAGACGCTAGCGGGATATACGAGCAGTACTTC. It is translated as CASSQDASGIYEQYF.

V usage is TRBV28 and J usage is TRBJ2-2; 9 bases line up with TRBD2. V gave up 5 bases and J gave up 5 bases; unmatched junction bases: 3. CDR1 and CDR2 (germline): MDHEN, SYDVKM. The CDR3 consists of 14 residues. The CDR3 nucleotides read TGTGCCAGCAGTGGTGCGGGGGGGACCGGGGAGCTGTTTTTT. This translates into CASSGAGGTGELFF.

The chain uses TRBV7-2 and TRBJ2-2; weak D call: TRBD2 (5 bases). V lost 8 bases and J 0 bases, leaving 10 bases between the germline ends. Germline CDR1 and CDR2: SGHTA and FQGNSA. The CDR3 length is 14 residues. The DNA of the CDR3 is TGTGCCAGCGGTCGGCGGGCGAACACCGGGGAGCTGTTTTTT. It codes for CASGRRANTGELFF.

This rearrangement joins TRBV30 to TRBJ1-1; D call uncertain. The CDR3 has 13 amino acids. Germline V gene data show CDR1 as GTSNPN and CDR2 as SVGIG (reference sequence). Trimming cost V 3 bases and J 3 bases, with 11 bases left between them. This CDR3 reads CAWSGNSDTEAFF. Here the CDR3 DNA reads TGTGCCTGGAGCGGGAACAGCGACACTGAAGCTTTCTTT.

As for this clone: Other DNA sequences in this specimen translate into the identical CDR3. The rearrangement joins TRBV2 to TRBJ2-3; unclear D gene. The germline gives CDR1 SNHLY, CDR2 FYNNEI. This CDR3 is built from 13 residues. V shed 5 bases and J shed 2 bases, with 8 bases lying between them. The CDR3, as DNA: TGTGCCAGCAGTCCGCCCTTCACAGATACGCAGTATTTT. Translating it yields CASSPPFTDTQYF. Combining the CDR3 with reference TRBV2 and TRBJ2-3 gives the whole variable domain EPEVTQTPSHQVTQMGQEVILRCVPISNHLYFYWYRQILGQKVEFLVSFYNNEISEKSEIFDDQFSVERPDGSNFTLKIRSTKLEDSAMYFCASSPPFTDTQYFGPGTRLTVL.

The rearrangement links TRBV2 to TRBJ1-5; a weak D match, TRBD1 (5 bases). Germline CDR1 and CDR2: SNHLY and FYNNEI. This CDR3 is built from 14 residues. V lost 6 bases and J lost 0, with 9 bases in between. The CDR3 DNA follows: TGTGCCAGCAGCAGACAGTCTAGCAATCAGCCCCAGCATTTT. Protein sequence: CASSRQSSNQPQHF.

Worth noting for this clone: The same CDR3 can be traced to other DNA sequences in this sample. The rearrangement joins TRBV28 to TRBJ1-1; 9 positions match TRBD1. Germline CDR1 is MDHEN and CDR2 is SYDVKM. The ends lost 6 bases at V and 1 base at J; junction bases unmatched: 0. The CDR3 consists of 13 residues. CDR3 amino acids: CASRGQGNTEAFF. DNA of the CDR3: TGTGCCAGCAGGGGACAGGGGAACACTGAAGCTTTCTTT.

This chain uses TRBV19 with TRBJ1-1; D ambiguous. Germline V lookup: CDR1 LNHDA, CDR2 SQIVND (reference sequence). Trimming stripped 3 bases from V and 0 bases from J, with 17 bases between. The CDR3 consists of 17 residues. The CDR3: CASSMSSQNHMNTEAFF. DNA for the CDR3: TGTGCCAGTAGTATGTCTTCGCAGAATCACATGAACACTGAAGCTTTCTTT. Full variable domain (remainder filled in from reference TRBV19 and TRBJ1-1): DGGITQSPKYLFRKEGQNVTLSCEQNLNHDAMYWYRQDPGQGLRLIYYSQIVNDFQKGDIAEGYSVSREKKESFPLTVTSAQKNPTAFYLCASSMSSQNHMNTEAFFGQGTRLTVV.

The CDR3 region has the DNA TGTGCCAGCAGGTTAAGTGGGGTCTATGGCTACACCTTC. This codes for CASRLSGVYGYTF. This chain joins TRBV28 and TRBJ1-2; D remains unclear. Germline CDR1 reads MDHEN; CDR2 reads SYDVKM. The CDR3 has 13 residues. The germline V and J ends were trimmed by 6 bases and 4 bases, with 12 bases remaining between them.

The CDR3 spells CASSFHDSISYEQYF. The CDR3 DNA reads as TGTGCCAGCAGTTTTCACGACAGCATCTCCTACGAGCAGTACTTC. V is TRBV28 and J is TRBJ2-7; tentative D call: TRBD1 (5 bases). The CDR3 is 15 residues long. Germline lookup yields CDR1 MDHEN and CDR2 SYDVKM. V was clipped by 3 bases and J by 0 bases, with 12 bases between them.

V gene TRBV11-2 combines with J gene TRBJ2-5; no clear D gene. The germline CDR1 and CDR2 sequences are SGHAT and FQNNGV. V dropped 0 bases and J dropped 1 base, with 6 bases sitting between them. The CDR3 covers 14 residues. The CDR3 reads CASSLDLFQETQYF. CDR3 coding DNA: TGTGCCAGCAGCTTAGATCTGTTCCAAGAGACCCAGTACTTC.